This TCR beta chain was recorded in a study of T-cell reconstitution after alpha-beta-depleted transplantation in children (dated by TCRdb to between 2015 and 2016). Study-level background: T-cell immune reconstitution after TCRalphabeta/CD19-depleted allogeneic hematopoietic cell transplantation in children was quantitatively tracked in the study by means of TCR repertoire profiling. What the work shows at the level of the full study, not this receptor alone: Hyperexpanded clone frequencies declined over subsequent months; after one year, T-cell counts and TCRbeta diversity were mostly attributed to newly produced T cells. In some patients, the high TCRbeta diversity seen at day 60 was put down to recipient T cells and intrathymic progenitors that had survived conditioning. Apparently early alphabetaT-cell count recovery about two months after transplant reportedly relied on only several hundred rapidly expanded clones derived from non-depleted graft cells.

Trimming costs V 1 base and J 8 bases, and their ends lie 21 bases apart. Inclusive of the bounding cysteine and phenylalanine, the CDR3 is 17 residues long. Left in the record is the CDR3 DNA by itself, 51 bases read in frame from the first base. CDR1 and CDR2 were assigned from the germline V gene (reference sequence) as LGHDT and YNNKEL. The method was PCR. Sequencing took place on an Illumina HiSeq 2500. TCR library preparation used molecular barcoding, with unique molecular identifiers applied to normalize quantification of the TCRbeta repertoire. TCRdb redid the processing of the public reads, applying fastp at Q25 and MiXCR, and retained in-frame beta chains. Each record represents a unique CDR3 protein, reported with the most common genes and DNA among its rows. Across this sample there are fewer than 450,000 distinct CDR3 sequences, with 15% to 20% seen only once. The ten most abundant clones make up roughly two fifths of the sample.

The intended sense of this specimen's treatment or condition label: allogeneic hematopoietic cell transplantation with graft depleted of TCRalphabeta T cells and CD19 B cells. The children who served as transplant recipients had been given grafts of TCRalphabeta/CD19-depleted allogeneic hematopoietic cells. Note on this clonotype: The specificity of this receptor is unknown. No base quality information exists; no much larger clone differs at one position.

The chain uses TRBV3-1 and TRBJ2-1; no D gene call is confident. This TCR was sampled from a male patient aged 2 to 9 who had a stem cell transplant for acute lymphoblastic leukemia, so the T cells may come from the graft donor. Sequencing used PBMCs, mostly from graft donor cells, obtained 360 days after TCRalphabeta/CD19-depleted stem cell transplant. The DNA sequence follows: TGTGCCAGCAGCCAAGCAATATCTCTAGTGGATTATGATGAGCAGTTCTTC. This translates into CASSQAISLVDYDEQFF.